This T cell receptor (beta chain) emerged from a study of blood T cells in healthy people across ages. This clonotype was detected only once. A much larger clonotype is one base distant, so this may be a read error. Then a second PCR, running about 6 to 12 cycles, was carried out with a sample-barcoded 5' primer and a J-beta primer mix. TCRdb redid the calling of the 5' RACE reads with MiXCR, one entry per CDR3 protein. Altogether about 810,000 distinct CDR3 sequences are present, about 34% being singletons, with the ten largest covering approximately 12%. CDR3 length: 13 amino acids. Germline assignment: CDR1 SGHTA and CDR2 FQGNSA. Trimming removed 4 bases at V and 13 bases at J, with 17 bases between.

The sequence was obtained from a man between 18 and 35 years old in good health. Sequenced input: blood. The V and J genes are TRBV7-2 and TRBJ2-1; weak D call: TRBD1 (5 bases). CDR3 sequence: CASSSQGVETQFF. The CDR3, as DNA: TGTGCCAGCAGCTCTCAGGGCGTGGAGACCCAGTTCTTC.